Listed below are T cell receptor beta chains from one sample, sequenced in a study of T cells in Graves' hyperthyroidism and ophthalmopathy. TCRdb re-called the multiplex PCR reads with MiXCR, one entry per CDR3 protein. This table holds about 290,000 distinct CDR3 sequences, 15% to 20% found once. The specimen sequenced was blood. These receptor sequences come from a man aged 25 to 40 with Graves' hyperthyroidism. CDR3s include the opening cysteine and the closing phenylalanine or tryptophan. Each record gives: V gene, D gene, J gene, clone size, CDR3 DNA, CDR3 protein. A D gene is named only where the DNA matches it firmly. For some rows the clone size is stated as once, few or many, or as a class when expanded; others skip it.

>TRBV20-1|NA|TRBJ1-5|many
TGCAGTGCCCCCCCGTCAAACAATCAGCCCCAGCATTTT
CSAPPSNNQPQHF
>TRBV15|NA|TRBJ2-7|few
TGTGCCACCAGCTCCCGGGACACCGAGTCCTACGAGCAGTACTTC
CATSSRDTESYEQYF
>TRBV3-1|TRBD1|TRBJ1-1|NA
TGTGCCAGCAGCCCCAGGGGGCAGAACACTGAAGCTTTCTTT
CASSPRGQNTEAFF
>TRBV3-1|NA|TRBJ2-4|many
TGTGCCAGCAGCCAAGATCTAGTAGCCAAAAACATTCAGTACTTC
CASSQDLVAKNIQYF
>TRBV3-1|NA|TRBJ2-1|many
TGTGCCAGCAGCCAAGGCAAATCCCCCTACAATGAGCAGTTCTTC
CASSQGKSPYNEQFF
>TRBV7-2|TRBD1|TRBJ1-2|few
TGTGCCAGCAGCTTAGCCGGCAGGGGGCTTAGGAGCTATGGCTACACCTTC
CASSLAGRGLRSYGYTF
>TRBV12-3/TRBV12-4|TRBD2|TRBJ2-3|few
TGTGCCAGCTGCCGGGAGGGTGTCACAGATACGCAGTATTTT
CASCREGVTDTQYF
>TRBV2|NA|TRBJ2-7|many
TGTGCCAGCAGCGCGAACATCGGTTTCTCCTACGAGCAGTACTTC
CASSANIGFSYEQYF
>TRBV30|TRBD1|TRBJ2-7|many
TGTGCCTGGAGACCACCCGGGACAGGGATCTACGAGCAGTACTTC
CAWRPPGTGIYEQYF
>TRBV6-1|NA|TRBJ2-1|NA
TGTGCCAGCAGTGCGTCGTCTGGGGGGAATGAGCAGTTCTTC
CASSASSGGNEQFF
>TRBV11-2|NA|TRBJ2-7|many
TGTGCCAGCAGCTTCTCCGGGTCAACGGGGGAGCAGTACTTC
CASSFSGSTGEQYF
>TRBV28|NA|TRBJ2-2|few
TGTGCCGGCGGACAGCCGGCGGCCGGGGAGCTGTTTTTT
CAGGQPAAGELFF
>TRBV18|NA|TRBJ1-2|once
TGTGCCGGCTCACCCGCCAGGGAAGATGGCTACACCTTC
CAGSPAREDGYTF
>TRBV11-3|TRBD2|TRBJ2-7|NA
TGTGCCAGCAGCCCGGGGACTAGCGGGAGGAGCTCCTACGAGCAGTACTTC
CASSPGTSGRSSYEQYF
>TRBV3-1|NA|TRBJ1-1|many
TGTGCCAGCAGCCAAGATTTAGGTAAAAGCCCTGAAGCTTTCTTT
CASSQDLGKSPEAFF
>TRBV19|TRBD2|TRBJ2-7|NA
TGTGCCAGTAGCCGAGACTATAGCGGGTACTACGAGCAGTACTTC
CASSRDYSGYYEQYF
>TRBV29-1|NA|TRBJ1-1|few
TGCAGCGCTGGGGCGGCGAACACTGAAGCTTTCTTT
CSAGAANTEAFF
>TRBV10-1|NA|TRBJ2-1|NA
TGCGCCAGCAGTGTCGCCTCTCGGGATGAGCAGTTCTTC
CASSVASRDEQFF
>TRBV14|NA|TRBJ2-3|many
TGTGCCAGCAGCCAGAACCGGGGTTACGGCACAGATACGCAGTATTTT
CASSQNRGYGTDTQYF
>TRBV5-1|NA|TRBJ1-1|NA
TGCGCCAGCACCCCCGGGACACCGAACACTGAAGCTTTCTTT
CASTPGTPNTEAFF
>TRBV12-3/TRBV12-4|NA|TRBJ2-3|many
TGTGCCAGCAGTTTATCGGCGGTAGATACGCAGTATTTT
CASSLSAVDTQYF
>TRBV29-1|NA|TRBJ2-2|NA
TGCAGCGGGGAGAGTCAGTTCACCGGGGAGCTGTTTTTT
CSGESQFTGELFF
>TRBV9|NA|TRBJ2-2|few
TGTGCCAGCAGCGTAAACGGGGAGCTGTTTTTT
CASSVNGELFF
>TRBV2|NA|TRBJ2-7|NA
TGTGCCAGCAGTGATACGAATAACTCCTACGAGCAGTACTTC
CASSDTNNSYEQYF
>TRBV10-1|TRBD2|TRBJ2-3|NA
TGCGCCAGCAGTGAGTCTAGCGGGAGGTCAGATACGCAGTATTTT
CASSESSGRSDTQYF
>TRBV27|NA|TRBJ2-7|many
TGTGCCAGCAGTTCCAACTTCTACGAGCAGTACTTC
CASSSNFYEQYF
>TRBV29-1|TRBD2|TRBJ2-5|many
TGCAGCGTTGATTGGGGAGAGAGCGGGAGTGGGACCCAGTACTTC
CSVDWGESGSGTQYF
>TRBV30|NA|TRBJ2-1|many
TGTGCCTGGAGTCAGCAGTTCTTC
CAWSQQFF
>TRBV5-8|NA|TRBJ1-4|NA
TGTGCCAGCAGCTTTGGACGGGCTGGGGAAAAACTGTCTTTT
CASSFGRAGEKLSF
>TRBV5-6|TRBD1|TRBJ2-7|NA
TGTGCCAGCAGCTACGGGACAGGGAATAACGAGCAGTACTTC
CASSYGTGNNEQYF
>TRBV6-1|TRBD1|TRBJ1-4|NA
TGTGCCAGCAGCAATCCGGGACAGGCGAATGAAAAACTGTTTTTT
CASSNPGQANEKLFF
>TRBV5-1|NA|TRBJ1-3|few
TGCGCCAGCAGCCAAAACTCCGGGATTCCATCAAACACCATATATTTT
CASSQNSGIPSNTIYF
>TRBV30|NA|TRBJ2-1|few
TGTGCCTGGAGTCTCAGGGTGAGCTCCTACAATGAGCAGTTCTTC
CAWSLRVSSYNEQFF
>TRBV7-9|NA|TRBJ2-5|NA
TGTGCCAGCAACTTCCAGGGGCCCGGCCAAGAGACCCAGTACTTC
CASNFQGPGQETQYF
>TRBV18|NA|TRBJ1-2|few
TGTGCCAGCTCACCACCAATCGGTAGGGGCAACTATGGCTACACCTTC
CASSPPIGRGNYGYTF
>TRBV13|TRBD2|TRBJ2-7|NA
TGTGCCAGCAGCTCAGGGGGGACTAGCGGAACCTACGAGCAGTACTTC
CASSSGGTSGTYEQYF
>TRBV30|NA|TRBJ1-1|many
TGTGCCTGGAGTTTTTACAGGGATATGGACACTGAAGCTTTCTTT
CAWSFYRDMDTEAFF
>TRBV30|NA|TRBJ2-1|few
TGTGCCTGGCAGCTGGACAGACGCAATGAGCAGTTCTTC
CAWQLDRRNEQFF
>TRBV5-6|NA|TRBJ1-5|many
TGTGCCAGCAGCTTTGCGGGGGGAGTTCAGCCCCAGCATTTT
CASSFAGGVQPQHF
>TRBV11-2|TRBD1|TRBJ2-7|many
TGTGCCAGCAGCTTAGCCACCGGGACAGGGGGCTCCTACGAGCAGTACTTC
CASSLATGTGGSYEQYF
>TRBV12-3/TRBV12-4|NA|TRBJ2-3|many
TGTGCCAGCAGTTTTCAGGTGGGAGATACGCAGTATTTT
CASSFQVGDTQYF
>TRBV19|TRBD2|TRBJ2-1|NA
TGTGCCTCAAACTACCAACCGGGGAGGGGCGGTCAGTTCTTC
CASNYQPGRGGQFF
>TRBV11-2|NA|TRBJ2-7|many
TGTGCCAGCAGCTTAGGCATAACCCCCACGGAGGAGCAGTACTTC
CASSLGITPTEEQYF
>TRBV29-1|TRBD1|TRBJ2-5|few
TGCAGCTCTAAGGGGGCCCATACAGGGGGCGATTGGTACTTC
CSSKGAHTGGDWYF
>TRBV29-1|NA|TRBJ1-2|few
TGCAGCGTTGACCCGGGGCAGTCCTATGGCTACACCTTC
CSVDPGQSYGYTF
>TRBV14|NA|TRBJ2-2|NA
TGTGCCAGCAGACCTTATCTAGGGAGCGGGGAGCTGTTTTTT
CASRPYLGSGELFF
>TRBV11-2|NA|TRBJ2-5|NA
TGTGCCAGCAGTAGAGCGGTCGGCCAAGAGACCCAGTACTTC
CASSRAVGQETQYF
>TRBV7-9|NA|TRBJ2-5|many
TGTGCCAGCAGCCCGAGTAGGCGCTCTGAGGGGACCCAGTACTTC
CASSPSRRSEGTQYF
>TRBV2|TRBD2|TRBJ2-1|many
TGTGCCAGCAGGATGACTAGCGGGAGTGTTGGCGATGAGCAGTTCTTC
CASRMTSGSVGDEQFF